Below, 9 T cell receptor beta chains from the same sample are listed, as sequenced in a study of cytomegalovirus exposure and HLA in healthy donors. Both 60 Vbeta primers and 13 Jbeta primers went into the PCR. The assay was immunoSEQ multiplex PCR, and TCRdb's table has in-frame clones only and misses some. Its table lists some 80,000 clones. Input material: PBMCs. The receptor set was obtained from a man aged 45 to 65 in good health and CMV-seropositive.

V and J are TRBV7-9 and TRBJ1-3, with D possibly TRBD1 on 6 matching bases. This CDR3 has 15 amino acids. CDR1 and CDR2 from the germline V gene are SEHNR and FQNEAQ (reference sequence). V was cut by 5 bases and J by 1 base, with 12 bases left in between. The CDR3 nucleotides read TGTGCCAGCAGCCCCGGGACAACTTCTGGAAACACCATATATTTT. As protein: CASSPGTTSGNTIYF.

V is TRBV5-1 and J is TRBJ2-2; 9 bases map to TRBD1. V lost 0 bases and J lost 4; bases outside the gene matches: 10. The CDR3 runs to 18 residues. Germline lookup yields CDR1 SGHRS and CDR2 YFSETQ. CDR3 sequence (DNA): TGCGCCAGCAGCTTGGCCATAGGGACAGGGCAGGGCACCGGGGAGCTGTTTTTT. Amino acid sequence: CASSLAIGTGQGTGELFF. Full variable domain (outside the CDR3, taken from reference TRBV5-1 and TRBJ2-2): KAGVTQTPRYLIKTRGQQVTLSCSPISGHRSVSWYQQTPGQGLQFLFEYFSETQRNKGNFPGRFSGRQFSNSRSEMNVSTLELGDSALYLCASSLAIGTGQGTGELFFGEGSRLTVL.

The chain couples TRBV7-2 to TRBJ1-2; 7 nucleotides match TRBD1. CDR3 size: 15 residues. V shed 2 bases, J shed 4 bases, and the junction held 7 bases outside the gene matches. Looked up from germline, CDR1 is SGHTA and CDR2 is FQGNSA. CDR3 in DNA: TGTGCCAGCAGCTTAACGGCGACAGGGACCTATGGCTACACCTTC. It is translated as CASSLTATGTYGYTF.

The chain recombines TRBV18 with TRBJ2-1, with TRBD2 identical over 13 bases. The CDR3 is 13 amino acids. Germline CDR1 KGHSH, CDR2 LQKENI. J gave up 5 bases and V 8 bases, and 0 bases lay outside the gene matches. The chain's CDR3 is CASGTSGDNEQFF. As DNA, the CDR3 is TGTGCCAGCGGGACTAGCGGGGACAATGAGCAGTTCTTC. The variable domain in full, with the rest retrieved from reference TRBV18 and TRBJ2-1, is NAGVMQNPRHLVRRRGQEARLRCSPMKGHSHVYWYRQLPEEGLKFMVYLQKENIIDESGMPKERFSAEFPKEGPSILRIQQVVRGDSAAYFCASGTSGDNEQFFGPGTRLTVL.

This chain uses TRBV10-3 with TRBJ2-5; no clear D gene. With 3 bases removed from V and 0 bases from J, the gap between germline ends came to 5 bases. The germline V gene encodes CDR1 ENHRY and CDR2 SYGVKD. This CDR3 is built from 13 residues. The CDR3 here is CAISDRNQETQYF. As DNA, the CDR3 is TGTGCCATCAGTGACAGGAACCAAGAGACCCAGTACTTC.

The V call is TRBV14, the J call TRBJ1-1; a possible D gene is TRBD1 (6 bases). The CDR3 has 15 amino acids. V shed 4 bases and J shed 1 base, with 13 bases lying between them. Germline V lookup: CDR1 SGHDN, CDR2 FVKESK. CDR3 sequence (DNA): TGTGCCAGCAGCCGAAGACAGGCCCCGAACACTGAAGCTTTCTTT. Protein product: CASSRRQAPNTEAFF.

The chain couples TRBV6-1 to TRBJ1-2, with 10 bases that match TRBD1. The CDR3 contains 15 residues. The J segment lost 7 bases and the V segment lost 3 bases, leaving 8 bases of the junction unmatched. Germline assignment: CDR1 MNHNS and CDR2 SASEGT. The DNA for the CDR3 is TGTGCCAGCAGTGACGGGACAGGGGAAGGGGGTGGCTACACCTTC. Its translation: CASSDGTGEGGGYTF.

V is TRBV6-1 and J is TRBJ2-3; 7 bases are a match to TRBD1. The CDR3 is 15 residues long. Trimming took 5 bases from V and 4 from J; bases not matched to a gene: 9. The V gene's germline CDR1 is MNHNS and CDR2 SASEGT. The DNA for the CDR3 is TGTGCCAGCAGTTCCGGGACAGTGTCCCCAGATACGCAGTATTTT. Encoded protein: CASSSGTVSPDTQYF.

This chain links TRBV6-4 with TRBJ2-1, with 13 bases aligning to TRBD2. The V and J ends lost 6 bases and 4 bases, in that order; junction bases with no gene match: 6. This CDR3 region has 16 residues. Germline values: CDR1 MRHNA, CDR2 SNTAGT. In DNA form, the CDR3 reads TGTGCCAGCAGCCCACTAGCGGGAGGGGGGTACAATGAGCAGTTCTTC. This gives the protein CASSPLAGGGYNEQFF.